The 25 T cell receptor beta chains below were found in one sample sequenced in a study of blood T cells in healthy people across ages. Then a second PCR, running roughly 6 to 11 cycles, was carried out with a sample-barcoded 5' primer and a J-beta primer mix. TCRdb reanalysed the 5' RACE reads using MiXCR and keeps one entry per CDR3 protein. The table has around 800,000 distinct CDR3 sequences, about 42% seen once; the top ten hold roughly a fifth. What was sequenced was blood. The receptors stem from a man aged 55-75 years in good health.

This rearrangement joins TRBV25-1 to TRBJ1-1; 9 bases map to TRBD1. CDR3 length equals 17 residues. With 8 bases clipped from V and 3 bases from J, the junction kept 16 bases outside the gene matches. CDR1 MGHDK and CDR2 SYGVNS come from the germline V gene. In DNA form, the CDR3 reads TGTGCCAGCGCTCCGGGACAGGGCCTGCTTTCGGACACTGAAGCTTTCTTT. Translating it yields CASAPGQGLLSDTEAFF.

This chain joins TRBV7-9 and TRBJ1-5, with D possibly TRBD1 on 5 matching bases. V shed 5 bases and J shed 4 bases, with 12 bases lying between them. Germline V gene data show CDR1 as SEHNR and CDR2 as FQNEAQ (reference sequence). The CDR3 contains 14 residues. CDR3 sequence: CASSSRDPNQPQHF. As DNA, the CDR3 is TGTGCCAGCAGCAGCAGGGACCCAAATCAGCCCCAGCATTTT.

This clonotype was seen a few times. The chain couples TRBV7-2 to TRBJ1-1; D is uncertain. CDR3 size: 11 residues. The V and J ends lost 2 bases and 6 bases respectively, with 4 bases between them. Germline V gene lookup returns CDR1 SGHTA and CDR2 FQGNSA. The CDR3, as DNA: TGTGCCAGCAGCTTATTGGCTGAAGCTTTCTTT. As protein: CASSLLAEAFF.

V gene TRBV12-3 or TRBV12-4 combines with J gene TRBJ2-3, with 11 bases matching TRBD2. Trimming removed 10 bases from V and 0 bases from J; junction bases left unmatched: 15. The CDR3 consists of 18 residues. CDR3 DNA: TGTGCCATTGGGACTAGCGGATATTCGATCAGAAGCACAGATACGCAGTATTTT. Translation gives CAIGTSGYSIRSTDTQYF.

V and J are TRBV3-1 and TRBJ2-6, with TRBD2 as a possible D gene (7 bases). Looked up from germline, CDR1 is LGHDT and CDR2 is YNNKEL (reference sequence). Deletions cut 4 bases from V and 0 bases from J, with 13 bases between. There are 17 residues in the CDR3. CDR3 amino acids: CASSPAGAASGANVLTF. In nucleotides, the CDR3 is TGTGCCAGCAGCCCCGCGGGGGCCGCCTCTGGGGCCAACGTCCTGACTTTC.

The V call is TRBV7-6, the J call TRBJ2-7; 8 nucleotides match TRBD1. Per germline, CDR1 SGHVS and CDR2 FNYEAQ. The CDR3 runs 16 residues. V lost 4 bases and J lost 7; bases outside the gene matches: 15. CDR3 residues: CASSSFPKGQGWEQYF. The DNA for the CDR3 is TGTGCCAGCAGCTCTTTCCCCAAAGGACAGGGATGGGAGCAGTACTTC.

This chain connects TRBV12-3 or TRBV12-4 to TRBJ2-2; no reliable D call. The CDR3 runs 15 residues. Trimming cost V 6 bases and J 6 bases, with 17 bases left between them. CDR3 amino acids: CASRPGQGFSGELFF. As DNA, the CDR3 is TGTGCCAGCAGGCCAGGTCAAGGGTTCTCCGGGGAGCTGTTTTTT.

The chain combines TRBV25-1 with TRBJ1-4; possible D gene TRBD1, 5 bases. There are 15 residues in the CDR3. V lost 4 bases, J lost 5 bases, and 14 bases lay in between. Germline CDR1 and CDR2: MGHDK and SYGVNS. CDR3 sequence reads: CASSAPGASNEKLFF. CDR3 nucleotides: TGTGCCAGCAGTGCCCCCGGGGCCTCAAATGAAAAACTGTTTTTT.

The CDR3 protein is CATGRQGRVDYNEQYF. As DNA, the CDR3 is TGTGCCACAGGCCGACAGGGTAGAGTGGATTACAATGAGCAGTACTTC. The chain combines TRBV24-1 with TRBJ2-5; 7 positions match TRBD1. Germline V gene lookup returns CDR1 KGHDR and CDR2 SFDVKD. CDR3 length equals 16 residues. The V gene end was trimmed by 10 bases and the J gene end by 11 bases; junction bases not matched to a gene: 24.

The V call is TRBV9, the J call TRBJ2-7; 10 bases map to TRBD1. The germline CDR1 and CDR2 sequences are SGDLS and YYNGEE. After removal of 3 bases from V and 5 bases from J, the junction contained 5 bases not matched to a gene. This CDR3 has 14 residues. The CDR3 sequence: CASSARQGADEQYF. The CDR3 DNA reads TGTGCCAGCAGCGCCAGACAGGGGGCGGACGAGCAGTACTTC.

The gene calls are TRBV6-2 or TRBV6-3 and TRBJ1-2; weak D call: TRBD1 (6 bases). Trimming pared 5 bases from V and 0 bases from J, leaving 16 bases between. The CDR3 totals 16 residues. Germline CDR1 MNHEY, CDR2 SVGEGT. For the CDR3, the DNA is TGTGCCAGCAGTCGCCGACAGGATTTAGCTAACTATGGCTACACCTTC. Translated: CASSRRQDLANYGYTF.

This sequence joins TRBV6-6 and TRBJ1-4, with TRBD1 matching 9 bases. Germline V gene data show CDR1 as MNHNY and CDR2 as SVGAGI (reference sequence). This CDR3 comprises 16 residues. Germline trimming cut 2 bases from V and 6 bases from J; bases unmatched to any gene: 7. The CDR3 sequence is CASSYGSRQGDEKLFF. The DNA of the CDR3 is TGTGCCAGCAGTTACGGCTCGAGACAGGGGGATGAAAAACTGTTTTTT.

This clonotype was recorded a few times. V is TRBV12-3 or TRBV12-4 and J is TRBJ2-7; 9 bases match TRBD2. V trimming: 5 bases; J trimming: 4 bases; junction bases outside the gene matches: 9. The length of the CDR3 is 15 residues. The CDR3 coding sequence is TGTGCCAGCAGTCGTAGCGGGGGTGGTTATTACGAGCAGTACTTC. Residues: CASSRSGGGYYEQYF.

This chain uses TRBV14 with TRBJ2-3; D remains unclear. The V gene lost 6 bases and the J gene lost 1 base, with 11 bases spanning the gap. This CDR3 region has 14 residues. The V gene's germline CDR1 is SGHDN and CDR2 FVKESK. CDR3: CASSRAFGTDTQYF. CDR3 in DNA: TGTGCCAGCAGTCGGGCCTTCGGCACAGATACGCAGTATTTT.

V is TRBV6-6 and J is TRBJ2-3, with D unresolved. V was pared by 6 bases and J by 4 bases, with 11 bases between. The CDR3 spans 13 residues. Germline V gene data show CDR1 as MNHNY and CDR2 as SVGAGI (reference sequence). As DNA, the CDR3 is TGTGCCAGCAGCTTAAGGGAACCAGATACGCAGTATTTT. Translation gives CASSLREPDTQYF.

This clonotype was observed a single time. Germline and junction disagree at one end, which may indicate a read error. The gene calls are TRBV7-2 and TRBJ1-5; D gene uncertain. The CDR3 is made up of 14 amino acids. Germline-derived CDR1 and CDR2 are SGHTA and FQGNSA. CDR3 loop: CASGLGGQAKPQHF. In DNA, the CDR3 is TGTGCCAGCGGCTTAGGAGGGCAGGCGAAGCCCCAGCATTTT.

The chain recombines TRBV20-1 with TRBJ2-5, with TRBD1 matching 8 bases. V was pared by 4 bases and J by 5 bases, with 9 bases of the junction left unmatched. Germline CDR1 DFQATT, CDR2 SNEGSKA (reference sequence). This CDR3 is built from 14 residues. CDR3 sequence (DNA): TGCAGTGCTACGGGGACAGGAAACTCGGAGACCCAGTACTTC. As protein: CSATGTGNSETQYF.

This clonotype was detected only once. One end of the junction is discordant with germline, which a read error may explain. The rearrangement uses TRBV20-1 and TRBJ2-7, with D perhaps matching TRBD2 (5 bases). This CDR3 has 13 amino acids. Germline loops: CDR1 DFQATT, CDR2 SNEGSKA (reference sequence). CDR3 DNA: TGCGGTGCTAGAGATCGGGGAAATGAAAGGCAGTACTTC. Its protein is CGARDRGNERQYF.

The chain combines TRBV9 with TRBJ1-2; D perhaps matches TRBD1 (6 bases). From germline, CDR1 is SGDLS and CDR2 YYNGEE. The length of the CDR3 is 18 residues. Trimming removed 0 bases from V and 7 bases from J, with 25 bases in between. The CDR3 DNA sequence: TGTGCCAGCAGCGTAGAGGGGGGAACCCAGCTCGGGTGTGGTGGCTACACCTTC. Its translation is CASSVEGGTQLGCGGYTF.

This clonotype was detected a few times. The chain couples TRBV7-9 to TRBJ1-1, with D maybe TRBD1 (5 bases). The CDR3 is 14 residues long. Per the germline V gene, CDR1 is SEHNR and CDR2 is FQNEAQ (reference sequence). Trimming left V 5 bases short and J 0 bases short, with 10 bases between. CDR3 region: CASSRGRVNTEAFF. The CDR3 DNA is TGTGCCAGCAGCCGGGGACGGGTGAACACTGAAGCTTTCTTT.

The chain carries TRBV6-6 and TRBJ1-6; tentatively, D is TRBD1 (5 bases). The CDR3 sequence is 15 residues long. V was pared by 5 bases and J by 7 bases, with 15 bases between. Germline assignment: CDR1 MNHNY and CDR2 SVGAGI (reference sequence). This chain's CDR3 is CASSPRGHPNSPLHF. Written as DNA, the CDR3 is TGTGCCAGCAGTCCCCGGGGCCACCCGAATTCACCCCTCCACTTT.

The table lists this clonotype with a few counts. The chain joins TRBV7-9 to TRBJ1-2; tentatively, D is TRBD1 (6 bases). The CDR3 is made up of 15 amino acids. V lost 5 bases and J lost 4, with 17 bases in between. CDR1 and CDR2 (germline): SEHNR, FQNEAQ (reference sequence). The CDR3 nucleotides are TGTGCCAGCAGCCCCGCCCAAACAGGGATCTATGGCTACACCTTC. Its translation: CASSPAQTGIYGYTF.

The chain couples TRBV6-6 to TRBJ2-4, with D unresolved. Germline V gene data show CDR1 as MNHNY and CDR2 as SVGAGI (reference sequence). CDR3 length equals 14 residues. Trimming removed 6 bases from V and 1 base from J, with 10 bases in between. CDR3 coding DNA: TGTGCCAGCAGATTAGGCGGTGCCAAAAACATTCAGTACTTC. It specifies CASRLGGAKNIQYF.

The chain employs TRBV7-2 and TRBJ2-3; 8 nucleotides match TRBD2. Losses at the gene ends were 2 bases for V and 3 bases for J; bases not matched to a gene: 4. The CDR3 extends over 15 amino acids. The germline CDR1 and CDR2 sequences are SGHTA and FQGNSA. CDR3 sequence reads: CASSLMSGGTDTQYF. Here the CDR3 DNA reads TGTGCCAGCAGCTTAATGAGCGGGGGAACAGATACGCAGTATTTT. Combining the CDR3 with reference TRBV7-2 and TRBJ2-3 gives the whole variable domain GAGVSQSPSNKVTEKGKDVELRCDPISGHTALYWYRQSLGQGLEFLIYFQGNSAPDKSGLPSDRFSAERTGGSVSTLTIQRTQQEDSAVYLCASSLMSGGTDTQYFGPGTRLTVL.

The chain recombines TRBV4-3 with TRBJ2-6, with D perhaps TRBD2 (6 bases). V dropped 0 bases and J dropped 1 base, with 19 bases sitting between them. There are 20 residues in the CDR3. The V gene's germline CDR1 is LGHNA and CDR2 YSLEER. The CDR3: CASSQDVLGRYESGANVLTF. The DNA for the CDR3 is TGCGCCAGCAGCCAAGATGTTTTGGGGAGGTATGAATCTGGGGCCAACGTCCTGACTTTC.